This record covers a single T cell receptor beta chain. Its target is unknown. The data stem from a study of monozygotic twins with inflammatory bowel disease. TCRdb processed the 5' RACE reads again and assigns one entry to each CDR3 protein, with no DNA. The sample's table shows about 450,000 distinct CDR3 sequences. This CDR3 spans 15 amino acids. The V gene's germline CDR1 is SGHVS and CDR2 FNYEAQ. Study-level points and caveats: IBD patients displayed reduced TCRbeta diversity (inverse Simpson) when set against healthy co-twins.

Specimen: blood. The chain has TRBV7-6 and TRBJ2-7; TCRdb's D call of TRBD2 is untestable without DNA. The origin of this receptor is a human donor with ulcerative colitis or Crohn's disease, or a healthy co-twin of an affected twin (not recorded which). This CDR3 reads CASSLGYAGTYEQYF.